The sequence of this T cell receptor beta chain was determined in a study of T cell clones after liver transplantation. Background on the study: Immunosuppression withdrawal was tried within 2 years after liver transplantation in this trial. Patients counted as tolerant after at least one year off all immunosuppression, enzymes not exceeding twice normal. As an antigen-independent comparator, third-party-reactive TCRbeta sequences came from pre-transplant mixed lymphocyte reactions. Study findings and constraints: Post-transplant, graft-donor-reactive CD4 TCRbeta sequences in blood dropped significantly in most of the 8 subjects.

The CDR3 spans 16 residues. Details on this clone: Its antigen is unidentified.

Here immunoSEQ multiplex PCR was the method, and the copy in TCRdb shows in-frame clones only, minus some. The sample carries about 19,000 clones, 88% recorded once. The sequence was obtained from a human donor who received a liver transplant. The V and J genes are TRBV7-5 and TRBJ2-5; whether TRBD1, the table's D call, matches the DNA was not checked. TRBV7-5 is described as a pseudogene. The sample consisted of CD8+ T cells from blood, taken before liver transplant. The CDR3 sequence: CVRSLRNPGGQETQYF. In DNA form, the CDR3 reads TGTGTCAGAAGCTTGAGGAACCCAGGGGGTCAAGAGACCCAGTACTTC.